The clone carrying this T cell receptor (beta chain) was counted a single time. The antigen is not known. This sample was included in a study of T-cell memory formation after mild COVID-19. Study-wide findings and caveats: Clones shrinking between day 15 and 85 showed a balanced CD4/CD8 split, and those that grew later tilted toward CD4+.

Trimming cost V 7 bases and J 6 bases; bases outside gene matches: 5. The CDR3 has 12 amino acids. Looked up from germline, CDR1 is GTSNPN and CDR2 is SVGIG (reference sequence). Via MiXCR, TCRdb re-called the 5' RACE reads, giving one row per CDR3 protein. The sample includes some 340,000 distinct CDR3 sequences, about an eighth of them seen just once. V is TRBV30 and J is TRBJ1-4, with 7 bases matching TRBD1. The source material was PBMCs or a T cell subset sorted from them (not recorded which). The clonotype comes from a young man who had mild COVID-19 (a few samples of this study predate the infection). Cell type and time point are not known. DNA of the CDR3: TGTGCCTCCCGGACAGGAGATGAAAAACTGTTTTTT. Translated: CASRTGDEKLFF.